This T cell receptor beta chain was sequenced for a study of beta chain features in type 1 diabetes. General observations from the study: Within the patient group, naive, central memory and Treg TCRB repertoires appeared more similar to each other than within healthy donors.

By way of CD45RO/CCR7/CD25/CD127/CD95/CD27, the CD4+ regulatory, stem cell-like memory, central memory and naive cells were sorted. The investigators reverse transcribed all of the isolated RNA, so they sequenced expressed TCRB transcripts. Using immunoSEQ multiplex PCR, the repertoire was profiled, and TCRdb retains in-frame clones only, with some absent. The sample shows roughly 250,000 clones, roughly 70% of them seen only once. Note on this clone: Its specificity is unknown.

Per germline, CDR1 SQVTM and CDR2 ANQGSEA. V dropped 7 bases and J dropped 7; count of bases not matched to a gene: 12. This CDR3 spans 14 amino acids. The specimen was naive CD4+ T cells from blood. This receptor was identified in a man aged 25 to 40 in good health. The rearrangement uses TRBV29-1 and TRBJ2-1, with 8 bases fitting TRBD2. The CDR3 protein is CSAAGTREGNEQFF. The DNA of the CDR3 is TGCAGCGCCGCCGGGACTAGGGAGGGGAATGAGCAGTTCTTC.